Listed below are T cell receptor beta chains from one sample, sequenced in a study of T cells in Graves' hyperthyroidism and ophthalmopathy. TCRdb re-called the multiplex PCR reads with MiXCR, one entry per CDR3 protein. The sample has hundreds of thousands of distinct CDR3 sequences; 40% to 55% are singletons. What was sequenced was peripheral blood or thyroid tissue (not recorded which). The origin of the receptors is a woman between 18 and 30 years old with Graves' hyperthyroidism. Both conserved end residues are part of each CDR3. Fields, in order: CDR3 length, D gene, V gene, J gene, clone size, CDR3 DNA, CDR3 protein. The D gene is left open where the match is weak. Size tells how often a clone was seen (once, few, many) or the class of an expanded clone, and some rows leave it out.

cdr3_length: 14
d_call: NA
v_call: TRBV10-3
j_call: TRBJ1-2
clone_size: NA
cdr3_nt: TGTGCCATCAGGGCAACGGGGGGCGGCGATGGCTACACCTTC
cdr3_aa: CAIRATGGGDGYTF

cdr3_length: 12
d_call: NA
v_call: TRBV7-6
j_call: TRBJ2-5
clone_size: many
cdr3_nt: TGTGCCAGCCTTACCCTGGGGGGTATCCAGTACTTC
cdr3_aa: CASLTLGGIQYF

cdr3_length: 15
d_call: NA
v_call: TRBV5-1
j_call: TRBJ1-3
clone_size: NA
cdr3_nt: TGCGCCAGCAACCGGGACCCCGGCTCTGGAAACACCATATATTTT
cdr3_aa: CASNRDPGSGNTIYF

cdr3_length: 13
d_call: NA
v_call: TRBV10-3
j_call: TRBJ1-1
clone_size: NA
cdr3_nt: TGTGCCATCAGCGTTGCCAGGCGCACTGAAGCTTTCTTT
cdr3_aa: CAISVARRTEAFF

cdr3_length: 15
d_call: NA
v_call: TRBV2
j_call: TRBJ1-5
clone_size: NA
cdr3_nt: TGTGCCAGCAGTGATATCGGACTCTCCAATCAGCCCCAGCATTTT
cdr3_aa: CASSDIGLSNQPQHF

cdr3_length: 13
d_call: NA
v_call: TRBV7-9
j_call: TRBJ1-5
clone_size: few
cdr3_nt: TGTGCCAGCAGCTCAACAGAATATCAGCCCCAGCATTTT
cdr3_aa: CASSSTEYQPQHF

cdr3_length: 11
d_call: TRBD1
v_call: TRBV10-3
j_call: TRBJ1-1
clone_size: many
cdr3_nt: TGTGCCATCAGGGGACAGGGCAAACCTTTCTTT
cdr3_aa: CAIRGQGKPFF

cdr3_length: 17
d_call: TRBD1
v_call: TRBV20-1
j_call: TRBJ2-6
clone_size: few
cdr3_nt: TGCAGTGCTAGAGATGACAGGGTTAGCTCTGGGGCCAACGTCCTGACTTTC
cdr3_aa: CSARDDRVSSGANVLTF

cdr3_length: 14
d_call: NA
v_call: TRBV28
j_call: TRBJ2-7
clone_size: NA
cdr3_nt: TGTGCCAGCAGGTCGACAGCCGCCTCCTACGAGCAGTACTTC
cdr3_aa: CASRSTAASYEQYF

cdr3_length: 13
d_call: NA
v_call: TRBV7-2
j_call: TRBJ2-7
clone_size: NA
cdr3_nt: TGTGCCAGCACCGAGGCGAACTCCTACGAGCAGTACTTC
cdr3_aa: CASTEANSYEQYF

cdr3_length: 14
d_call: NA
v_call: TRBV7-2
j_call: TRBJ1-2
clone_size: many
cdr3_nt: TGTGCCAGCAGCTCCTTAACAGCTAACTATGGCTACACCTTC
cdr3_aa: CASSSLTANYGYTF

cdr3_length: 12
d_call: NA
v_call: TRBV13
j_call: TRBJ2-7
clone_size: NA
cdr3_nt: TGTGCTGATGGAGCACAAAGCTACGAGCAGTACTTC
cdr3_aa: CADGAQSYEQYF

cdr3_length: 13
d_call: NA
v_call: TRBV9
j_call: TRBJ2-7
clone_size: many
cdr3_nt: TGTGCCAGCAGCGTTAAGACAGGCTACGAGCAGTACTTC
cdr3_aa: CASSVKTGYEQYF

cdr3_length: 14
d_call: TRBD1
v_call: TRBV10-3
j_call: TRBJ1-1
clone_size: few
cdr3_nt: TGTGCCAGCAGTGACAGGGGTAGGAACACTGAAGCTTTCTTT
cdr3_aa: CASSDRGRNTEAFF

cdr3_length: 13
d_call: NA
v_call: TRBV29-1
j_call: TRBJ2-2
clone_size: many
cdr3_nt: TGCAGCACAGCACATACGAACACCGGGGAGCTGTTTTTT
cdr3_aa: CSTAHTNTGELFF

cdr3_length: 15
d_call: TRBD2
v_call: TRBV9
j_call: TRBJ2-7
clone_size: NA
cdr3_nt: TGTGCCAGCAGCGCACTGTTAGCGGGAGTCCTCGAGCAGTACTTC
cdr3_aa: CASSALLAGVLEQYF

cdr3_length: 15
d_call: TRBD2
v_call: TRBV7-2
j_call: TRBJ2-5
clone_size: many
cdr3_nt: TGTGCCAGCAGCTACGGACTAGCACGACAAGAGACCCAGTACTTC
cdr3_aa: CASSYGLARQETQYF

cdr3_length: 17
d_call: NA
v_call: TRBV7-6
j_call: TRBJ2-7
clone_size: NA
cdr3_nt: TGTGCCAGCAGCCAAGATAGATTTAAGGTGAGCTCCTACGAGCAGTACTTC
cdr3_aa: CASSQDRFKVSSYEQYF

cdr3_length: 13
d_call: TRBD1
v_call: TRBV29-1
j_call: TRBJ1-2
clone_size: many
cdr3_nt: TGCAGCGTTCCCCGGGACAGCAGCTATGGCTACACCTTC
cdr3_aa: CSVPRDSSYGYTF

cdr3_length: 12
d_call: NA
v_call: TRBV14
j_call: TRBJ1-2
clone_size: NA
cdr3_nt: TGTGCCAGCAGCCATGGAAGGACTGGCTACACCTTC
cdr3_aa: CASSHGRTGYTF

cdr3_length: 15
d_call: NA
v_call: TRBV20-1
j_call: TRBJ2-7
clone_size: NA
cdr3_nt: TGCAGTGCTAGAGGCGCCCCCGACAGACCCTACGAGCAGTACTTC
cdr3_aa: CSARGAPDRPYEQYF

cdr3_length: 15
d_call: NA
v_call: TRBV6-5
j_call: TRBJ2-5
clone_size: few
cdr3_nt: TGTGCCAGCAGTTCGCGGCGGGGCTACCAAGAGACCCAGTACTTC
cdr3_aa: CASSSRRGYQETQYF

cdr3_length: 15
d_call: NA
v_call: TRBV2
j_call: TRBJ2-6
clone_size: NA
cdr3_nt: TGTGCCAGCCATTCTGGGGGCGGCGGGGCCAACGTCCTGACTTTC
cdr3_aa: CASHSGGGGANVLTF

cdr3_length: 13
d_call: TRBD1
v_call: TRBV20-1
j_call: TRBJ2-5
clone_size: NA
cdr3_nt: TGCAGTGTTTCGGGACAGGATCCAGAGACCCAGTACTTC
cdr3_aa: CSVSGQDPETQYF

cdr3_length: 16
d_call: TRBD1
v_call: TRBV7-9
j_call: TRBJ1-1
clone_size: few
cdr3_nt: TGTGCCAGCAGCTCCTATTGGACAGGCGTGAACACTGAAGCTTTCTTT
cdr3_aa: CASSSYWTGVNTEAFF

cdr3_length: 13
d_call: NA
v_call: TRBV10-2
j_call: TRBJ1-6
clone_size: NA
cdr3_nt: TGCGCCAGCTGGGGTCTAGGGGGTTCACCCCTCCACTTT
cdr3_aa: CASWGLGGSPLHF

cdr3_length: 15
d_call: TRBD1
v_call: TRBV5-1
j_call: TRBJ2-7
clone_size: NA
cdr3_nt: TGCGCCAGCAGCTTTAGGACAGGACCTTCCTACGAGCAGTACTTC
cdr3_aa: CASSFRTGPSYEQYF

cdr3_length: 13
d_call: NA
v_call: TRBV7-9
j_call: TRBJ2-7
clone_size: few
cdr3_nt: TGTGCCAGCAGCTTAGCGGGAGACCTCGAGCAGTACTTC
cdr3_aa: CASSLAGDLEQYF

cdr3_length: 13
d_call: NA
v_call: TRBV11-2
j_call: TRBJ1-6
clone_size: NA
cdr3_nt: TGTGCCAGCAGCTTGGCCTCTTCTCCACCCCTCCACTTT
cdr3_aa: CASSLASSPPLHF

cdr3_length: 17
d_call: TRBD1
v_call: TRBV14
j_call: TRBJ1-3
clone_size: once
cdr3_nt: TGTGCCAGCAGCCAAGATCCGGACAGGGTCTCTGGAAGCACCATATATTTT
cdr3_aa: CASSQDPDRVSGSTIYF

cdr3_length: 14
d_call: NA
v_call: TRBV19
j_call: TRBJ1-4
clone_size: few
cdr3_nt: TGTGCCAGTAGTAAGCGGCGCGGGGGTGAAAAACTGTTTTTT
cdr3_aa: CASSKRRGGEKLFF

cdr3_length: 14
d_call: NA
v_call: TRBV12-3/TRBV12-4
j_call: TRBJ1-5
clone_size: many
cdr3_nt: TGTGCCAGCAGTTTAGGGCAGGGAAGGCAGCCCCAGCATTTT
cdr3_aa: CASSLGQGRQPQHF

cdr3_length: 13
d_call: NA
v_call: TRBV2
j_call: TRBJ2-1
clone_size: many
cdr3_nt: TGTGCCAGCAGTTATGGGTCCTACAATGAGCAGTTCTTC
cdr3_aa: CASSYGSYNEQFF

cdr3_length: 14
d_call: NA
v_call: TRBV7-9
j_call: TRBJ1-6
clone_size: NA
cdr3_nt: TGTGCCAGCAGCTTAGACAGGGCCGATTCACCCCTCCACTTT
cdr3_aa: CASSLDRADSPLHF

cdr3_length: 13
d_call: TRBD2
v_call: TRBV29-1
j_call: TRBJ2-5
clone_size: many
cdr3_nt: TGCAGCGTCACCAGACTAGCGGGAGAGACCCAGTACTTC
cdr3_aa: CSVTRLAGETQYF

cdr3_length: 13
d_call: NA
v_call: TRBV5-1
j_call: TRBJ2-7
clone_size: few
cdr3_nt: TGCGCCAGCAGCTTGGGAGAAGGGGTCGAGCAGTACTTC
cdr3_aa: CASSLGEGVEQYF

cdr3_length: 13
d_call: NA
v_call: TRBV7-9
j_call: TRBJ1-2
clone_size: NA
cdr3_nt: TGTGCCAGCAGACCGGACAGTAGGGATGGCTACACCTTC
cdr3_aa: CASRPDSRDGYTF

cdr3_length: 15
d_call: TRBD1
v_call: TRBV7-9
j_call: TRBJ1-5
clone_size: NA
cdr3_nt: TGTGCCAGCAGCACCGGGACAGGGGCCAATCAGCCCCAGCATTTT
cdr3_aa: CASSTGTGANQPQHF

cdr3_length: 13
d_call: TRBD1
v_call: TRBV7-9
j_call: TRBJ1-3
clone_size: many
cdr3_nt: TGTGCCAGCAAGGGGGCCTCCGGAAACACCATATATTTT
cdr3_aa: CASKGASGNTIYF

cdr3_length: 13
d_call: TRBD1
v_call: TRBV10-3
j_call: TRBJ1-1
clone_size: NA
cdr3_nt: TGTGCCATCAGTGAGCCTGACAGGGGTGAAGCTTTCTTT
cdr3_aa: CAISEPDRGEAFF

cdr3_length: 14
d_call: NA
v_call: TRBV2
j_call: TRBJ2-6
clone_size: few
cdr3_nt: TGTGCCAGCGGCAGAAACTCTGGGGCCAACGTCCTGACTTTC
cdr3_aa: CASGRNSGANVLTF

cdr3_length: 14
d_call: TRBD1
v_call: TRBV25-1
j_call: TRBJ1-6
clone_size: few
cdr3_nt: TGTGCCAGCAGTCATGACAGGGATAATTCACCCCTCCACTTT
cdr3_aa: CASSHDRDNSPLHF

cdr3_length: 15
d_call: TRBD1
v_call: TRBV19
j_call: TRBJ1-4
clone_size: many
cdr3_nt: TGTGCCAGTAGGCCGCCGGGACAGGGATATGAAAAACTGTTTTTT
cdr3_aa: CASRPPGQGYEKLFF

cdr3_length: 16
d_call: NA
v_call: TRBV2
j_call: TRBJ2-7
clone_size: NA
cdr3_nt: TGTGCCAGCAGTTTGGTGACTACCGGAGAACACTACGAGCAGTACTTC
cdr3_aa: CASSLVTTGEHYEQYF

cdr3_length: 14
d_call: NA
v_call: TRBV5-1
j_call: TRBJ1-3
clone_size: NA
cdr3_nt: TGCGCCAGCAGCTCAGCAGGGGCTGGAAACACCATATATTTT
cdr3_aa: CASSSAGAGNTIYF

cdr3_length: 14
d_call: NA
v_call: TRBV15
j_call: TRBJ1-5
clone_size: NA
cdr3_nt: TGTGCCACCAGTATGGCAGGGAAGAATCAGCCCCAGCATTTT
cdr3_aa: CATSMAGKNQPQHF

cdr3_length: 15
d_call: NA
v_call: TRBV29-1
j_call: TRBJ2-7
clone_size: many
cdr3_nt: TGCAGCTGCCGCGTACGTGCGGGGGCCTCCTACGAGCAGTACTTC
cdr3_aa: CSCRVRAGASYEQYF

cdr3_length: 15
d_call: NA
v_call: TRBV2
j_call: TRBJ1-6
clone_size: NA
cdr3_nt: TGTGCCAGCAGACCCGATTACCGCGGAGGTTCACCCCTCCACTTT
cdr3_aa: CASRPDYRGGSPLHF

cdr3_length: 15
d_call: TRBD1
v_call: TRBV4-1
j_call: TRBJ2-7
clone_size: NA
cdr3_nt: TGCGCCAGCAGCCTAGGACAGGGGGCTTTGGACGAGCAGTACTTC
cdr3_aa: CASSLGQGALDEQYF

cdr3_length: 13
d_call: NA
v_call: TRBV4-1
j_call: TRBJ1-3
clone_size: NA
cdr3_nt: TGCGCCAGCAGCCAGGACTCTAGAAACACCATATATTTT
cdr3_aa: CASSQDSRNTIYF

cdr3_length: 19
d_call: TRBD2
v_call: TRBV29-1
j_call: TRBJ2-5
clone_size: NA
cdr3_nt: TGCAGCGTTGAGGGAACGACAGATTTAGCGGGAGAGGGTACAGAGACCCAGTACTTC
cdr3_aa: CSVEGTTDLAGEGTETQYF

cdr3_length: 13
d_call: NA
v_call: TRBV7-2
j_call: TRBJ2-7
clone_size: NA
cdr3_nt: TGTGCCAGCAGCCCCTCGACGAGCTACGAGCAGTACTTC
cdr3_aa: CASSPSTSYEQYF